Given below is one T cell receptor beta chain in context. What it binds is unknown. The CDR3 loop spans 17 amino acids. This entry is derived from a study of graft-versus-host responses after intestinal transplantation. The data were produced by immunoSEQ multiplex PCR, yet TCRdb's version contains in-frame clones alone and is incomplete. Among over 40,000 clones listed, around 95% were seen once. The rearrangement uses TRBV21-1 and TRBJ2-1; the table's D call, TRBD1, was not checked against the DNA. TRBV21-1 is a documented pseudogene. The clonotype was recovered from a human donor who was the organ donor for an intestinal transplant. The sample in question was unstimulated CD8+ T cells sorted from spleen or lymph node cells, obtained before transplant. CDR3 bases: TGTGCCAGCAGCAAGGGCTCAGACAGGGTGGCCTTCAATGAGCAGTTCTTC. This sequence encodes CASSKGSDRVAFNEQFF.